The 22 T cell receptor beta chains reported below all come from one sample, sequenced in a study of PD-L1 blockade in urothelial cancer. Libraries were prepared by immunoSEQ multiplex PCR; TCRdb keeps only in-frame clonotypes and omits some of them. Of tens of thousands of clones in the sample, approximately 80% were seen once. This specimen consisted of PBMCs, obtained around atezolizumab (anti-PD-L1) treatment. These receptors were taken from a man in his 70s with urothelial cancer.

CDR3 nucleotides: TGCGCCAGCAGGCAGGGCTTTAGCTCCTACAATGAGCAGTTCTTC. As protein: CASRQGFSSYNEQFF. The rearrangement joins TRBV4-1 to TRBJ2-1, with D maybe TRBD1 (5 bases). V lost 6 bases, J lost 0 bases, and 12 bases lay in between. Germline CDR1 is MGHRA and CDR2 is YSYEKL. The length of the CDR3 is 15 residues.

The chain joins TRBV5-1 to TRBJ2-7, with TRBD2 matching 8 bases. The CDR3 sequence is 15 residues long. V gave up 1 base and J gave up 2 bases; unmatched junction bases: 5. The germline V gene encodes CDR1 SGHRS and CDR2 YFSETQ. The CDR3, as DNA: TGCGCCAGCAGCTTGAACTCCGGGAGGGCCTACGAGCAGTACTTC. Its protein product is CASSLNSGRAYEQYF.

The sample holds many counts of this clone. The V and J genes are TRBV2 and TRBJ2-7; 7 positions match TRBD2. This CDR3 region has 12 residues. Germline values: CDR1 SNHLY, CDR2 FYNNEI. Trimming at V came to 3 bases and at J to 7 bases, leaving 3 bases not matched to a gene. Written as DNA, the CDR3 is TGTGCCAGCAGTGAGCGGGGGTCGGAGCAGTACTTC. It yields the protein CASSERGSEQYF.

The J gene is TRBJ2-3, the V gene TRBV14, with 7 positions matching TRBD1. The germline gives CDR1 SGHDN, CDR2 FVKESK. CDR3 length: 15 amino acids. The J segment lost 4 bases and the V segment lost 1 base, leaving 5 bases of the junction unmatched. The CDR3 DNA sequence: TGTGCCAGCAGCCAAGGCGCAGGGGGTTCAGATACGCAGTATTTT. Amino acid sequence: CASSQGAGGSDTQYF.

The V call is TRBV27, the J call TRBJ2-2; 7 bases map to TRBD2. V was clipped by 5 bases and J by 7 bases; unmatched bases: 13. CDR1 and CDR2 from the germline V gene are MNHEY and SMNVEV (reference sequence). This CDR3 is 16 amino acids long. The CDR3 DNA follows: TGTGCCAGCAGTGGATGGAGGGAGGGCCTCATCGGGGAGCTGTTTTTT. Protein: CASSGWREGLIGELFF.

The J gene is TRBJ1-5, the V gene TRBV7-8; D is undetermined. This CDR3 spans 14 amino acids. Trimming took off 4 bases at V and 2 bases at J, with 9 bases between the two ends. The germline CDR1 and CDR2 sequences are SGHVS and FQNEAQ. CDR3 residues: CASSSLSGNQPQHF. The CDR3 nucleotides are TGTGCCAGCAGCTCCCTCTCTGGCAATCAGCCCCAGCATTTT.

This clone was observed once. The J gene is TRBJ1-1, the V gene TRBV10-2, with a possible D match to TRBD1 (5 bases). Germline CDR1 reads WSHSY; CDR2 reads SAAADI. The CDR3 runs 14 residues. Between the trimmed V and J ends, which lost 6 bases and 1 base, there was a span of 12 bases. As DNA, the CDR3 is TGCGCCAGCAGAACGACAGAAAAGAACACTGAAGCTTTCTTT. Translated: CASRTTEKNTEAFF.

The rearrangement links TRBV5-1 to TRBJ2-1; 9 bases map to TRBD2. This CDR3 has 14 amino acids. The trim removed 2 bases at V and 9 bases at J, leaving 6 bases unmatched. Germline V gene lookup returns CDR1 SGHRS and CDR2 YFSETQ. The CDR3 reads CASSFVAGDSEQFF. CDR3 nucleotide sequence: TGCGCCAGCAGCTTCGTAGCGGGAGACTCTGAGCAGTTCTTC.

This chain connects TRBV28 to TRBJ1-1; unclear D gene. V lost 10 bases and J 0 bases, leaving 6 bases between the germline ends. Germline V gene lookup returns CDR1 MDHEN and CDR2 SYDVKM. The CDR3 runs 11 residues. DNA for the CDR3: TGTGCCACCACAATGAACACTGAAGCTTTCTTT. This codes for CATTMNTEAFF.

This chain connects TRBV2 to TRBJ2-2, with 8 bases aligning to TRBD1. The germline CDR1 and CDR2 sequences are SNHLY and FYNNEI. J lost 1 base, V lost 6 bases, and 1 base had no gene match. The CDR3 loop spans 14 amino acids. In DNA, the CDR3 is TGTGCCAGCAGGGGACAGGAGAACACCGGGGAGCTGTTTTTT. This encodes CASRGQENTGELFF.

CDR3 coding DNA: TGTGCCAGCAGCTCCGGACATGTCAATCAGCCCCAGCATTTT. Protein sequence: CASSSGHVNQPQHF. This chain links TRBV7-2 with TRBJ1-5; a possible D gene is TRBD1 (5 bases). The V and J ends lost 4 bases and 3 bases respectively, with 10 bases between them. There are 14 residues in the CDR3. CDR1 and CDR2 (germline): SGHTA, FQGNSA.

The table lists this clone with a count of one. The rearrangement uses TRBV30 and TRBJ1-3; possible D gene TRBD1, 5 bases. V dropped 3 bases and J dropped 0 bases, with 12 bases sitting between them. CDR1 GTSNPN and CDR2 SVGIG come from the germline V gene (reference sequence). The CDR3 sequence is 15 residues long. This CDR3 is CAWRAGQASGNTIYF. CDR3 in DNA: TGTGCCTGGAGGGCGGGGCAAGCCTCTGGAAACACCATATATTTT.

The chain couples TRBV7-9 to TRBJ1-2; TRBD1 might be the D (6 bases). The CDR3 runs 15 residues. Per germline, CDR1 SEHNR and CDR2 FQNEAQ (reference sequence). Trimming took off 5 bases at V and 4 bases at J, with 17 bases between the two ends. Here the CDR3 DNA reads TGTGCCAGCAGCCCAGGACAGTCCCACCTCTATGGCTACACCTTC. Residues: CASSPGQSHLYGYTF.

This clone was seen a handful of times. The gene calls are TRBV10-1 and TRBJ2-7; 7 nucleotides align to TRBD2. Germline-derived CDR1 and CDR2 are WNHNN and SYGVQD (reference sequence). The CDR3 length is 14 residues. V shed 6 bases, J shed 0 bases, and the junction held 5 bases outside the gene matches. CDR3: CASSASGNSYEQYF. The CDR3 region has the DNA TGCGCCAGCAGCGCTAGCGGTAACTCCTACGAGCAGTACTTC.

This chain joins TRBV25-1 and TRBJ1-6; D possibly corresponds to TRBD1 (5 bases). The V gene lost 2 bases and the J gene lost 15 bases, with 20 bases spanning the gap. Germline loops: CDR1 MGHDK, CDR2 SYGVNS. The CDR3 contains 15 residues. The DNA for the CDR3 is TGTGCCAGCAGTGAAGTAGGGGAGGGGTTCCGACACCTCCACTTT. This gives the protein CASSEVGEGFRHLHF.

V and J are TRBV7-9 and TRBJ2-1; TRBD1 aligns across 10 bases. From germline, CDR1 is SEHNR and CDR2 FQNEAQ (reference sequence). The trim removed 5 bases at V and 5 bases at J, leaving 9 bases unmatched. The CDR3 sequence is 16 residues long. This chain's CDR3 is CASSPRQGAYHNEQFF. CDR3 bases: TGTGCCAGCAGCCCAAGACAGGGGGCCTATCACAATGAGCAGTTCTTC.

The chain carries TRBV6-1 and TRBJ2-7; 7 nucleotides line up with TRBD1. Germline loops: CDR1 MNHNS, CDR2 SASEGT. Trimming at V came to 3 bases and at J to 3 bases, leaving 8 bases not matched to a gene. There are 15 residues in the CDR3. The DNA of the CDR3 is TGTGCCAGCAGTGAGGAGACAGGGTCAGGCTACGAGCAGTACTTC. It codes for CASSEETGSGYEQYF.

V is TRBV2 and J is TRBJ2-3; no clear D. The germline CDR1 and CDR2 sequences are SNHLY and FYNNEI. V was clipped by 4 bases and J by 7 bases, with 12 bases between them. CDR3 length: 13 residues. CDR3 in DNA: TGTGCCAGCAGTGCCGAGGAACTCCATACGCAGTATTTT. Residues: CASSAEELHTQYF.

The chain has TRBV12-5 and TRBJ2-1; 10 nucleotides align to TRBD2. The CDR3 contains 19 residues. Looked up from germline, CDR1 is LGHNT and CDR2 is FRNRAP. With 7 bases clipped from V and 7 bases from J, the junction kept 22 bases outside the gene matches. The CDR3: CASARPRWVAGGFRNEQFF. DNA for the CDR3: TGTGCTAGTGCTCGACCACGCTGGGTAGCGGGAGGATTCAGGAATGAGCAGTTCTTC.

For the CDR3, the DNA is TGTGCCAGCTCACCCTGGACAGGGGGCAGGACCGGGGAGCTGTTTTTT. Protein: CASSPWTGGRTGELFF. The chain links TRBV18 to TRBJ2-2; the match to TRBD1 covers 11 bases. The CDR3 loop spans 16 amino acids. V dropped 3 bases and J dropped 5; count of bases not matched to a gene: 5. Germline V gene lookup returns CDR1 KGHSH and CDR2 LQKENI.

The rearrangement uses TRBV6-5 and TRBJ2-5; TRBD1 matches at 9 bases. Germline V gene lookup returns CDR1 MNHEY and CDR2 SVGAGI. V dropped 7 bases and J dropped 3; count of bases not matched to a gene: 3. The CDR3 runs to 13 residues. The CDR3 DNA reads as TGTGCCAGCACCAGGACAGGGGAAGAGACCCAGTACTTC. This sequence encodes CASTRTGEETQYF.

This chain connects TRBV30 to TRBJ1-1, with a weak D call TRBD1 (5 bases). The CDR3 is 13 amino acids. V lost 5 bases, J lost 1 base, and 11 bases lay in between. Germline V CDR1 and CDR2: GTSNPN, SVGIG (reference sequence). The CDR3 loop is CAWAGLPNTEAFF. The CDR3 nucleotides read TGTGCCTGGGCGGGGCTCCCGAACACTGAAGCTTTCTTT.